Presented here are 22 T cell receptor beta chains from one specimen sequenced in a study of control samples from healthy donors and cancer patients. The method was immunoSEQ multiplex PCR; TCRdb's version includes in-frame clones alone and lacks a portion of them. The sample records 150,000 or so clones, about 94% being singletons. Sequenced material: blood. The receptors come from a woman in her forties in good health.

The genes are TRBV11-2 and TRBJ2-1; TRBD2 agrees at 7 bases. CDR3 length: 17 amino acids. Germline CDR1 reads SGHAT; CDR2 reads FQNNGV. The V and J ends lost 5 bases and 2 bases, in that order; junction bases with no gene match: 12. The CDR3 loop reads CASSRHRAGVPYNEQFF. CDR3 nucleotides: TGTGCCAGCAGCCGCCACCGGGCGGGAGTCCCCTACAATGAGCAGTTCTTC.

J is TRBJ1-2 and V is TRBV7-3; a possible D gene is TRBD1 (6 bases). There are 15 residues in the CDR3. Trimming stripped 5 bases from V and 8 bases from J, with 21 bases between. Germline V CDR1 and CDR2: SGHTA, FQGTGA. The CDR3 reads CASSTEQGDPRGYTF. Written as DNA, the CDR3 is TGTGCCAGCAGCACCGAACAGGGAGACCCACGCGGCTACACCTTC.

CDR3 DNA: TGTGCCAGCAGAATACTAGCGGGATCCGCCGGGGAGCTGTTTTTT. It codes for CASRILAGSAGELFF. The chain is built from TRBV2 and TRBJ2-2, with 10 bases that match TRBD2. CDR1 is SNHLY and CDR2 is FYNNEI in the germline V gene. This CDR3 is 15 amino acids long. V gave up 6 bases and J gave up 6 bases; unmatched junction bases: 7.

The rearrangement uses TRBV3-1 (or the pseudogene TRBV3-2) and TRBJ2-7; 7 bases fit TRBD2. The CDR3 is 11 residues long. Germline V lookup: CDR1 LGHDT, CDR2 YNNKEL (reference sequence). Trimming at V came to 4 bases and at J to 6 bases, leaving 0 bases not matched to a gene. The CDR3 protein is CASSRGGEQYF. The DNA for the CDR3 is TGTGCCAGCAGCCGGGGGGGCGAGCAGTACTTC.

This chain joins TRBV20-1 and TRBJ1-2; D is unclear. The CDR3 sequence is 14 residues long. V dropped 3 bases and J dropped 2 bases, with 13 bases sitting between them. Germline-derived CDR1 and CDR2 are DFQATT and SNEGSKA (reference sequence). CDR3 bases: TGCAGTGCTAGTGCGTGGCCGAGCAACTATGGCTACACCTTC. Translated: CSASAWPSNYGYTF.

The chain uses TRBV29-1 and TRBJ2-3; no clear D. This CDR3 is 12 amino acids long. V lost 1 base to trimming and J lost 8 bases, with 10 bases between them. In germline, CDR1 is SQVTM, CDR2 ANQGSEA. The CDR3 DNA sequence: TGCAGCGTTGAAGTAGTACCCCCTACGCAGTATTTT. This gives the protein CSVEVVPPTQYF.

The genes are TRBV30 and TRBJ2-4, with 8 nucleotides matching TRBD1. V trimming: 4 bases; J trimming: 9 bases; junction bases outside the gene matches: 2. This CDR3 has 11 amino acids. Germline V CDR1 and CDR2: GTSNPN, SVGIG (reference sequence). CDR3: CAWNTGGIQYF. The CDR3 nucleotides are TGTGCCTGGAATACAGGGGGCATTCAGTACTTC.

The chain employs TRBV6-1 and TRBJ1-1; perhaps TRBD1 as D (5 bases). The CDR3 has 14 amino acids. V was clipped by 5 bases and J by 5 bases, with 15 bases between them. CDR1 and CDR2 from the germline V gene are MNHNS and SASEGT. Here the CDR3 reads CASSYAGQGTEAFF. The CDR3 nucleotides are TGTGCCAGCAGTTATGCGGGGCAGGGAACTGAAGCTTTCTTT.

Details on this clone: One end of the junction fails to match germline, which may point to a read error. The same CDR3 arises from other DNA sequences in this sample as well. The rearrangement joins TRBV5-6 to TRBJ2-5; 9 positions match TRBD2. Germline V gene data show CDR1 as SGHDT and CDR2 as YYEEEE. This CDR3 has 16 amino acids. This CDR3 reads CASSLYGGRARETQYF. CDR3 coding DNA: TGTGCCAGTAGCTTGTATGGCGGGAGGGCCCGTGAGACCCAGTACTTC. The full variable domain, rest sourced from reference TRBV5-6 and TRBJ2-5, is DAGVTQSPTHLIKTRGQQVTLRCSPKSGHDTVSWYQQALGQGPQFIFQYYEEEERQRGNFPDRFSGHQFPNYSSELNVNALLLGDSALYLCASSLYGGRARETQYFGPGTRLLVL.

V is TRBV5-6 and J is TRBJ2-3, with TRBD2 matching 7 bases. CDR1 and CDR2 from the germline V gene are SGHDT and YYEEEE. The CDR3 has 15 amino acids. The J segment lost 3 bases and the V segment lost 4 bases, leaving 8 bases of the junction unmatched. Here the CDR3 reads CASSPLGAGTDTQYF. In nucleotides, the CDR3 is TGTGCCAGCAGCCCGTTAGGAGCGGGGACAGATACGCAGTATTTT.

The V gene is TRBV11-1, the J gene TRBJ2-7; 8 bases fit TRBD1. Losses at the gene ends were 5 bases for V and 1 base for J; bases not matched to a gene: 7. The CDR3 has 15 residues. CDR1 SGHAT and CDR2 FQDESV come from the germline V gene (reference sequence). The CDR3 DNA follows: TGTGCCAGCAGCCGACAGGGGATGGAGTCCTACGAGCAGTACTTC. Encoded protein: CASSRQGMESYEQYF.

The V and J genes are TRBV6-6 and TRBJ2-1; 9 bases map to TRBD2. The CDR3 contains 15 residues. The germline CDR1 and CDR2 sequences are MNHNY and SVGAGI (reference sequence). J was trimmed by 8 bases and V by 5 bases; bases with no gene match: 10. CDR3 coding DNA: TGTGCCAGCAGTAATATAGCGGGAGTCAAGGATGAGCAGTTCTTC. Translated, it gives CASSNIAGVKDEQFF.

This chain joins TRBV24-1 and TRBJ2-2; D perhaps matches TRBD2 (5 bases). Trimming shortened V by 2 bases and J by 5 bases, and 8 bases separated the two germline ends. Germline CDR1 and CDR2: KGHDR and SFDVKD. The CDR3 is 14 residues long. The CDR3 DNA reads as TGTGCCACCAGTGATTATCGAGGGACCGGGGAGCTGTTTTTT. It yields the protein CATSDYRGTGELFF.

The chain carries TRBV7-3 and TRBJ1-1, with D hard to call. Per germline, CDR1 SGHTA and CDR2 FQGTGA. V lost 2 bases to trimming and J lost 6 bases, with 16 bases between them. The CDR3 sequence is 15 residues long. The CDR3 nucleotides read TGTGCCAGCAGCTTAGCTAGTGGGCCGGGGTCTGAAGCTTTCTTT. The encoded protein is CASSLASGPGSEAFF.

Written as DNA, the CDR3 is TGTGCCACCAGCAGAGGGACGCAGAATGAAAAACTGTTTTTT. This translates into CATSRGTQNEKLFF. The chain recombines TRBV15 with TRBJ1-4, with D unresolved. The germline gives CDR1 LNHNV, CDR2 YYDKDF (reference sequence). The CDR3 length is 14 residues. Trimming cost V 1 base and J 5 bases, with 8 bases left between them.

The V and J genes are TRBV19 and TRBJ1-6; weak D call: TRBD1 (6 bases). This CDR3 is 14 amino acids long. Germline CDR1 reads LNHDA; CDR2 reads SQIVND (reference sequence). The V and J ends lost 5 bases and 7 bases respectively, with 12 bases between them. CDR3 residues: CASSPTGTNSPLHF. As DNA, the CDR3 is TGTGCCAGTAGTCCGACAGGCACCAATTCACCCCTCCACTTT.

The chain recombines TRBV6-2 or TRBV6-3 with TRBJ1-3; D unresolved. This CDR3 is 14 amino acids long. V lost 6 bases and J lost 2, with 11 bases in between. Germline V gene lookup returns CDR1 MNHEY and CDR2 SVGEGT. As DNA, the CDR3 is TGTGCCAGCAGCCCGGGATTCACTGGAAACACCATATATTTT. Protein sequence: CASSPGFTGNTIYF.

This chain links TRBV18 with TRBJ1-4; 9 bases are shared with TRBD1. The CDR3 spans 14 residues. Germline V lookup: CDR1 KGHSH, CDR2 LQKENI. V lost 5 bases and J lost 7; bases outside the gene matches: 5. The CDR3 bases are TGTGCCAGCTCATCCGGGACAGGGCTTGAAAAACTGTTTTTT. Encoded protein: CASSSGTGLEKLFF.

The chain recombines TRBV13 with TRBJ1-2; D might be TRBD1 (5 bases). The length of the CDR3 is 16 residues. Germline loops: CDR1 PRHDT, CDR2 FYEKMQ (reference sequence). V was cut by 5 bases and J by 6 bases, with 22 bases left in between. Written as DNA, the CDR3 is TGTGCCAGCAGCCGCCGTCCCCTACTTGGGGGAGATGGCTACACCTTC. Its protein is CASSRRPLLGGDGYTF.

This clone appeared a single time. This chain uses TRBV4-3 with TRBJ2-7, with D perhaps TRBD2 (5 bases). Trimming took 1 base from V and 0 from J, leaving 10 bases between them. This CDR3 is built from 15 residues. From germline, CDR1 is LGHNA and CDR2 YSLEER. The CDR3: CASSQGTRSSYEQYF. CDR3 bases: TGCGCCAGCAGCCAAGGGACTCGAAGCTCCTACGAGCAGTACTTC.

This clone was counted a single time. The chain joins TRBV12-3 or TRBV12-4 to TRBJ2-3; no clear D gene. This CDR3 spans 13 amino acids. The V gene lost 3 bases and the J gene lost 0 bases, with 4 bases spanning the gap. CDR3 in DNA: TGTGCCAGCAGTTTTGGGAGCACAGATACGCAGTATTTT. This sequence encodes CASSFGSTDTQYF.

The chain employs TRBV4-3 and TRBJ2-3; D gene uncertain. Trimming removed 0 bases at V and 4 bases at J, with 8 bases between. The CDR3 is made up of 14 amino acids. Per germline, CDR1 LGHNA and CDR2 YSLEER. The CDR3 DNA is TGCGCCAGCAGCCAAGATTCCGGCGCAGATACGCAGTATTTT. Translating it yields CASSQDSGADTQYF.